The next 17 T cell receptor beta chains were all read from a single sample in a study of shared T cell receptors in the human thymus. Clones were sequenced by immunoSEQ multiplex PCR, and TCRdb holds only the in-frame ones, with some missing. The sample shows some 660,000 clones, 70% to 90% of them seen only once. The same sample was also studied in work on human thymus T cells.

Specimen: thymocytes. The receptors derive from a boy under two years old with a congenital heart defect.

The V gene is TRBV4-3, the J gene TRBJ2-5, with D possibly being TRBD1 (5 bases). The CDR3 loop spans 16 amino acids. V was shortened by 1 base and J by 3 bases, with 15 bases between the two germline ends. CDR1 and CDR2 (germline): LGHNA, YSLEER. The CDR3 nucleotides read TGCGCCAGCAGCCAAGGGTTAATCCAGGGTGAAGAGACCCAGTACTTC. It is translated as CASSQGLIQGEETQYF.

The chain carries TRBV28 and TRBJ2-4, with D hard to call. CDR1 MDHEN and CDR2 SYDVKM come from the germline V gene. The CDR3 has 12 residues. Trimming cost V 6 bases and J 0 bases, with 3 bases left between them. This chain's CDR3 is CASRAAKNIQYF. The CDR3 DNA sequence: TGTGCCAGCAGGGCAGCCAAAAACATTCAGTACTTC.

CDR3 DNA: TGCGCCAGCAGTGAGTGGCTAGCGGGTGAGCAGTACTTC. Translated: CASSEWLAGEQYF. The chain carries TRBV10-2 and TRBJ2-7; TRBD2 aligns across 8 bases. The CDR3 loop spans 13 amino acids. The junction had 3 bases not matched to a gene; V was cut back by 1 base and J by 7 bases. The germline V gene has CDR1 WSHSY and CDR2 SAAADI.

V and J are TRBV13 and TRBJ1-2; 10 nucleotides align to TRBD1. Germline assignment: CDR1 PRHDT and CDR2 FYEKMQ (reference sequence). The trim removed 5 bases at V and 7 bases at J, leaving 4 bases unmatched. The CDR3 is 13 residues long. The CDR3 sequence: CASSTGQGGGYTF. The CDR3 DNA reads TGTGCCAGCAGCACCGGACAGGGGGGTGGCTACACCTTC.

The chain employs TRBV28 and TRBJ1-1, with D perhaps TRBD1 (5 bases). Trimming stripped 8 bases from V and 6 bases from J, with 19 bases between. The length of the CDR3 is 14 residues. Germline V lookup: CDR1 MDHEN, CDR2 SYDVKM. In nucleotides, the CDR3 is TGTGCCAGCTCACCGTGGGGCAGGGAGGCTGAAGCTTTCTTT. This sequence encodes CASSPWGREAEAFF. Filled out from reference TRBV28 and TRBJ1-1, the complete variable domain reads DVKVTQSSRYLVKRTGEKVFLECVQDMDHENMFWYRQDPGLGLRLIYFSYDVKMKEKGDIPEGYSVSREKKERFSLILESASTNQTSMYLCASSPWGREAEAFFGQGTRLTVV.

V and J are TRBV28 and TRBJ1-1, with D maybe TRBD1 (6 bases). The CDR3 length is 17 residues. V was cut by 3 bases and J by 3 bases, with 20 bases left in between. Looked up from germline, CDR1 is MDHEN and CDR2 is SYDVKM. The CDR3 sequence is CASSFPTKQGKHTEAFF. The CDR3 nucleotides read TGTGCCAGCAGTTTCCCTACAAAACAGGGTAAACACACTGAAGCTTTCTTT. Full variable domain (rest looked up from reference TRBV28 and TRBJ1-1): DVKVTQSSRYLVKRTGEKVFLECVQDMDHENMFWYRQDPGLGLRLIYFSYDVKMKEKGDIPEGYSVSREKKERFSLILESASTNQTSMYLCASSFPTKQGKHTEAFFGQGTRLTVV.

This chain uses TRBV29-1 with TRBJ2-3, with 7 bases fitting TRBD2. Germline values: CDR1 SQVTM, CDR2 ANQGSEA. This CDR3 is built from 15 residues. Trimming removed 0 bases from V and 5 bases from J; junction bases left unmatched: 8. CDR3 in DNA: TGCAGCGTTGAAGATCGGGGGAGGGAGGGAGATACGCAGTATTTT. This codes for CSVEDRGREGDTQYF.

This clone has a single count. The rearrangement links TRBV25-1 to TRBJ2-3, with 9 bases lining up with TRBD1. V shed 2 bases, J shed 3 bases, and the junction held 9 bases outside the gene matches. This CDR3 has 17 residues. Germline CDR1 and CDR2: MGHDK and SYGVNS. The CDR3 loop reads CASSEGGRDRVTDTQYF. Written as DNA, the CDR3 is TGTGCCAGCAGTGAAGGGGGCCGGGACAGGGTAACAGATACGCAGTATTTT.

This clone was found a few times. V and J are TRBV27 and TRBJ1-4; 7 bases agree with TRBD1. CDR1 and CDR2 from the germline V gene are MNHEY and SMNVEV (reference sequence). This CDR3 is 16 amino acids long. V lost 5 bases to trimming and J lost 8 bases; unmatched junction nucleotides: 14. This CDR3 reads CASSPKLGGLKEKLFF. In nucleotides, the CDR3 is TGTGCCAGCAGTCCGAAATTAGGGGGCTTAAAGGAAAAACTGTTTTTT.

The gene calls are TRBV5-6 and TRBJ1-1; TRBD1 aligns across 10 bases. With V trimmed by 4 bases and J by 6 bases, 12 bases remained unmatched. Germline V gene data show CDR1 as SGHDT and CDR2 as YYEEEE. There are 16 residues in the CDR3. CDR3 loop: CASSPDRGRRGPEAFF. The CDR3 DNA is TGTGCCAGCAGCCCCGACAGGGGGCGACGGGGCCCTGAAGCTTTCTTT.

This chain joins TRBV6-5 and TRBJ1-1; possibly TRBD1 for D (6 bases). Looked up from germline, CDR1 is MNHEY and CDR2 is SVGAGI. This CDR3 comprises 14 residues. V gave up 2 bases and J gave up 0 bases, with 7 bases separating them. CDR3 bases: TGTGCCAGCAGTTACAGGGACATGAACACTGAAGCTTTCTTT. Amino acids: CASSYRDMNTEAFF.

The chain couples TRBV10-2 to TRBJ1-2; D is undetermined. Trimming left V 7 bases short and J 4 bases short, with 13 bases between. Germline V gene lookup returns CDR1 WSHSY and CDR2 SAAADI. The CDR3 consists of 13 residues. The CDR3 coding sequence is TGCGCCAGCAAAGGGTTAGCGATCTATGGCTACACCTTC. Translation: CASKGLAIYGYTF.

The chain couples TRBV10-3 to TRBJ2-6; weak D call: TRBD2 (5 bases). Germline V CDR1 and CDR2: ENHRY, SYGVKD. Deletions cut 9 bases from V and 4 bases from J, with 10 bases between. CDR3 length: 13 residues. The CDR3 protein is CAIAGNGANVLTF. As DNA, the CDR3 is TGTGCCATAGCCGGGAACGGGGCCAACGTCCTGACTTTC.

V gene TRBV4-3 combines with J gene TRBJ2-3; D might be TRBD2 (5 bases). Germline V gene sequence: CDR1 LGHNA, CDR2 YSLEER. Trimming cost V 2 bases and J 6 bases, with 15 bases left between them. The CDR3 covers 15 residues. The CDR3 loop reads CASSQSSPYPDTQYF. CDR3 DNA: TGCGCCAGCAGCCAATCTAGCCCTTACCCTGATACGCAGTATTTT.

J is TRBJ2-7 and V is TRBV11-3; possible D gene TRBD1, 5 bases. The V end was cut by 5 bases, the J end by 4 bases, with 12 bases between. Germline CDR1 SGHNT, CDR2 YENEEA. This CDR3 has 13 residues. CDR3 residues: CASSHSGSYEQYF. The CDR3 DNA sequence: TGTGCCAGCAGCCATTCAGGGTCTTACGAGCAGTACTTC.

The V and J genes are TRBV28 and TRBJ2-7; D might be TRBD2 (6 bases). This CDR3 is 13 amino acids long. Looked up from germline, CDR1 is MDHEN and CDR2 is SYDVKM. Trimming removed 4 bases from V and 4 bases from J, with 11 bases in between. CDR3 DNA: TGTGCCAGCAGTTGGGGGGTTCGGTACGAGCAGTACTTC. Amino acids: CASSWGVRYEQYF.

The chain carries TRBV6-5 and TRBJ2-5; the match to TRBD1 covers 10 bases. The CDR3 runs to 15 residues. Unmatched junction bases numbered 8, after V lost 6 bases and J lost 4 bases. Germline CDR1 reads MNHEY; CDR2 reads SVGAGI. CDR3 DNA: TGTGCCAGCAGGCAGGACAGGGGGAATCGAGAGACCCAGTACTTC. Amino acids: CASRQDRGNRETQYF.